The 18 T cell receptor beta chains below all came from one sample that was sequenced in a study of blood T cell repertoires in COVID-19. Here immunoSEQ multiplex PCR was the method, and the copy in TCRdb shows in-frame clones only, minus some. The data contain 40,000 to 45,000 clones, 89% of them singletons. The sequenced sample was peripheral blood. The source is a human donor in a cohort sampled during active COVID-19.

The V and J genes are TRBV11-2 and TRBJ2-7; 11 bases align to TRBD1. The V gene's germline CDR1 is SGHAT and CDR2 FQNNGV. Germline trimming cut 2 bases from V and 3 bases from J; bases unmatched to any gene: 6. This CDR3 spans 16 amino acids. CDR3 sequence: CASSLYGTGGNYEQYF. CDR3 sequence (DNA): TGTGCCAGCAGCTTATACGGGACAGGGGGAAACTACGAGCAGTACTTC.

The chain couples TRBV11-2 to TRBJ1-4, with 10 bases identical to TRBD1. Germline V gives CDR1 SGHAT, CDR2 FQNNGV. V trimming: 5 bases; J trimming: 8 bases; junction bases outside the gene matches: 5. The CDR3 has 14 residues. The CDR3 DNA is TGTGCCAGCAGCCAGGACAGGGGGAGCGAAAAACTGTTTTTT. Residues: CASSQDRGSEKLFF.

J is TRBJ1-4 and V is TRBV6-5; D is unresolved. The CDR3 is made up of 15 amino acids. Per germline, CDR1 MNHEY and CDR2 SVGAGI. The V and J ends lost 2 bases and 0 bases respectively, with 7 bases between them. The CDR3 nucleotides read TGTGCCAGCAGTTACCGGGGAACAACTAATGAAAAACTGTTTTTT. Amino acids: CASSYRGTTNEKLFF.

This clone has a single count. J is TRBJ1-6 and V is TRBV6-6; D is uncertain. The CDR3 runs to 16 residues. With 2 bases removed from V and 6 bases from J, the gap between germline ends came to 14 bases. CDR1 MNHNY and CDR2 SVGAGI come from the germline V gene (reference sequence). Here the CDR3 reads CASSYRIRSSNSPLHF. CDR3 DNA: TGTGCCAGCAGTTACAGAATCCGGTCGAGTAATTCACCCCTCCACTTT.

The V call is TRBV4-1, the J call TRBJ2-2; 10 bases line up with TRBD2. The CDR3 contains 19 residues. Germline CDR1 and CDR2: MGHRA and YSYEKL. Trimming cost V 0 bases and J 5 bases; bases outside gene matches: 12. The chain's CDR3 is CASSQDAVAGGRRTGELFF. For the CDR3, the DNA is TGCGCCAGCAGCCAAGATGCGGTAGCGGGGGGCCGCAGGACCGGGGAGCTGTTTTTT.

The chain links TRBV29-1 to TRBJ2-2; 8 nucleotides agree with TRBD1. The CDR3 totals 14 residues. CDR1 and CDR2 (germline): SQVTM, ANQGSEA. The J segment lost 7 bases and the V segment lost 5 bases, leaving 9 bases of the junction unmatched. The CDR3 DNA follows: TGCAGCGTTTCCTATGGGGACAGGCACGGGGAGCTGTTTTTT. Its protein is CSVSYGDRHGELFF.

V is TRBV10-3 and J is TRBJ2-4; 10 nucleotides agree with TRBD2. V shed 6 bases, J shed 10 bases, and the junction held 18 bases outside the gene matches. The CDR3 totals 17 residues. Germline CDR1 ENHRY, CDR2 SYGVKD. This CDR3 reads CAISPRRSGGTQGIQYF. The CDR3 nucleotides are TGTGCCATCAGCCCCCGCCGTAGCGGGGGGACCCAAGGAATTCAGTACTTC.

The J gene is TRBJ2-3, the V gene TRBV30; maybe TRBD2 (6 bases). Trimming took 1 base from V and 6 from J, leaving 17 bases between them. The CDR3 sequence is 15 residues long. Germline CDR1 and CDR2: GTSNPN and SVGIG (reference sequence). For the CDR3, the DNA is TGTGCCTGGAGTGGGATCGGGAGCCGGGCGGATACGCAGTATTTT. This translates into CAWSGIGSRADTQYF.

V is TRBV7-2 and J is TRBJ2-1; perhaps TRBD1 as D (5 bases). From germline, CDR1 is SGHTA and CDR2 FQGNSA. The CDR3 has 13 amino acids. V was cut by 5 bases and J by 8 bases, with 13 bases left in between. In DNA form, the CDR3 reads TGTGCCAGCAGCGCGGAAAGGGGCGATGAGCAGTTCTTC. Translating gives CASSAERGDEQFF.

The chain carries TRBV7-9 and TRBJ2-5; D is undetermined. CDR1 and CDR2 (germline): SEHNR, FQNEAQ (reference sequence). The V end lost 2 bases, the J end lost 5 bases, and 3 bases lay between the germline ends. The CDR3 has 11 amino acids. The CDR3 sequence: CASSLQETQYF. CDR3 nucleotides: TGTGCCAGCAGCTTACAGGAGACCCAGTACTTC. Together with reference TRBV7-9 and TRBJ2-5, the CDR3 gives the full variable domain: DTGVSQNPRHKITKRGQNVTFRCDPISEHNRLYWYRQTLGQGPEFLTYFQNEAQLEKSRLLSDRFSAERPKGSFSTLEIQRTEQGDSAMYLCASSLQETQYFGPGTRLLVL.

The gene calls are TRBV27 and TRBJ2-1; 8 bases align to TRBD1. The germline V gene has CDR1 MNHEY and CDR2 SMNVEV (reference sequence). J lost 6 bases, V lost 4 bases, and 5 bases had no gene match. This CDR3 has 14 amino acids. The CDR3: CASSYQGASNEQFF. CDR3 in DNA: TGTGCCAGCAGTTACCAGGGGGCGAGCAATGAGCAGTTCTTC.

The J gene is TRBJ1-1, the V gene TRBV2; D is undetermined. The ends were cut back, 1 base at V and 11 bases at J, with 11 bases in the middle. CDR1 is SNHLY and CDR2 is FYNNEI in the germline V gene. The CDR3 length is 12 residues. CDR3 region: CASSEGPREAFF. In DNA form, the CDR3 reads TGTGCCAGCAGTGAAGGACCCCGGGAGGCTTTCTTT.

The chain has TRBV30 and TRBJ2-3, with no clear D. The CDR3 totals 14 residues. Germline V gene sequence: CDR1 GTSNPN, CDR2 SVGIG (reference sequence). V was shortened by 4 bases and J by 6 bases, with 17 bases between the two germline ends. The CDR3 coding sequence is TGTGCCTGGAACCCCGGTTCCTCCGAGGATACGCAGTATTTT. Protein product: CAWNPGSSEDTQYF.

The V call is TRBV3-1 (or the pseudogene TRBV3-2), the J call TRBJ2-1; tentatively, D is TRBD1 (6 bases). Germline V gene lookup returns CDR1 LGHDT and CDR2 YNNKEL (reference sequence). V lost 4 bases to trimming and J lost 10 bases, with 11 bases between them. The CDR3 is 12 residues long. The CDR3 is CASSPRDMEQFF. CDR3 DNA: TGTGCCAGCAGCCCAAGGGACATGGAGCAGTTCTTC.

This chain connects TRBV29-1 to TRBJ1-2; 7 bases match TRBD1. The V segment lost 6 bases and the J segment 4 bases; nucleotides outside the gene matches: 8. The CDR3 runs 13 residues. The germline V gene has CDR1 SQVTM and CDR2 ANQGSEA. The CDR3 DNA reads TGCAGCGTGCCGGGACAGCTTACCTATGGCTACACCTTC. Its translation is CSVPGQLTYGYTF.

V usage is TRBV7-8 and J usage is TRBJ1-4; D gene uncertain. The CDR3 runs to 13 residues. V lost 3 bases and J 8 bases, leaving 10 bases between the germline ends. Germline CDR1 and CDR2: SGHVS and FQNEAQ. CDR3 in amino acids: CASSFRDREKLFF. The CDR3 nucleotides are TGTGCCAGCAGCTTTCGGGATCGGGAAAAACTGTTTTTT.

This clone was detected once. The genes are TRBV7-2 and TRBJ2-3, with 13 bases lining up with TRBD2. Looked up from germline, CDR1 is SGHTA and CDR2 is FQGNSA. The CDR3 runs to 18 residues. V shed 6 bases, J shed 6 bases, and the junction held 15 bases outside the gene matches. CDR3 coding DNA: TGTGCCAGCAGATCCCCGACCGGGACTAGCGGGGACGTGGATACGCAGTATTTT. The encoded protein is CASRSPTGTSGDVDTQYF. Filled out from reference TRBV7-2 and TRBJ2-3, the complete variable domain reads GAGVSQSPSNKVTEKGKDVELRCDPISGHTALYWYRQSLGQGLEFLIYFQGNSAPDKSGLPSDRFSAERTGGSVSTLTIQRTQQEDSAVYLCASRSPTGTSGDVDTQYFGPGTRLTVL.

V gene TRBV7-2 combines with J gene TRBJ1-3; TRBD1 might be the D (6 bases). V gave up 1 base and J gave up 10 bases, with 17 bases separating them. The CDR3 loop spans 15 amino acids. The germline gives CDR1 SGHTA, CDR2 FQGNSA. The CDR3 here is CASSLEGGGHKTIYF. Here the CDR3 DNA reads TGTGCCAGCAGCTTAGAAGGTGGGGGACACAAGACCATATATTTT.